The 32 T cell receptor beta chains presented below share a single source sample, sequenced in a study of cytomegalovirus exposure and HLA in healthy donors. Primers included in the PCR were 60 Vbeta and 13 Jbeta primers. TCRdb's table, derived via immunoSEQ multiplex PCR, lists solely in-frame clones and lacks some. Of 90,000 to 150,000 clones in the sample, over 75% were seen once. Sequenced input: PBMCs. These receptors originate from a man aged 35 to 55 in good health and CMV-seronegative.

The chain carries TRBV6-5 and TRBJ2-3, with 7 bases fitting TRBD1. V lost 6 bases, J lost 2 bases, and 5 bases stayed unmatched. The CDR3 spans 14 residues. CDR1 and CDR2 from the germline V gene are MNHEY and SVGAGI. The CDR3 reads CASRPGQYTDTQYF. As DNA, the CDR3 is TGTGCCAGCAGGCCGGGACAGTACACAGATACGCAGTATTTT.

This sequence joins TRBV7-2 and TRBJ2-2; 7 positions match TRBD2. Losses at the gene ends were 4 bases for V and 4 bases for J; bases not matched to a gene: 6. There are 15 residues in the CDR3. Looked up from germline, CDR1 is SGHTA and CDR2 is FQGNSA. The CDR3 bases are TGTGCCAGCAGCTCGGGGGGTAGGGGCACCGGGGAGCTGTTTTTT. This sequence encodes CASSSGGRGTGELFF.

The V gene is TRBV6-6, the J gene TRBJ1-5; 7 positions match TRBD1. The J segment lost 6 bases and the V segment lost 6 bases, leaving 14 bases of the junction unmatched. CDR3 size: 16 residues. Germline CDR1 reads MNHNY; CDR2 reads SVGAGI (reference sequence). The CDR3 loop reads CASSAEGQTRGQPQHF. The CDR3 DNA reads as TGTGCCAGCAGCGCCGAGGGACAGACTCGCGGTCAGCCCCAGCATTTT.

The chain has TRBV6-5 and TRBJ2-5, with D tentatively TRBD1 (5 bases). The J call is uncertain, as TRBJ2-7 better fits the DNA end. The CDR3 runs 15 residues. Per germline, CDR1 MNHEY and CDR2 SVGAGI. As DNA, the CDR3 is TGTGCCAGCAGTTACACCCCTCAGGGCCCCTACGAGCAGTACTTC. Translating it yields CASSYTPQGPYEQYF.

This chain uses TRBV6-1 with TRBJ1-1; D remains unclear. CDR1 and CDR2 (germline): MNHNS, SASEGT. With 2 bases removed from V and 4 bases from J, the gap between germline ends came to 11 bases. The CDR3 is 14 amino acids. The CDR3 loop reads CASSELATGTEAFF. The CDR3 DNA follows: TGTGCCAGCAGTGAATTGGCTACGGGCACTGAAGCTTTCTTT.

This clone has just a few counts. The chain employs TRBV18 and TRBJ1-5; D ambiguous. CDR1 is KGHSH and CDR2 is LQKENI in the germline V gene. V was pared by 3 bases and J by 1 base, with 7 bases between. The CDR3 runs to 14 residues. The CDR3 loop is CASSPGGSNQPQHF. CDR3 nucleotide sequence: TGTGCCAGCTCACCCGGAGGGAGCAATCAGCCCCAGCATTTT.

The chain links TRBV7-3 to TRBJ2-1; TRBD2 matches 7 bases. Germline lookup yields CDR1 SGHTA and CDR2 FQGTGA. This CDR3 is built from 14 residues. Trimming took 5 bases from V and 6 from J; bases not matched to a gene: 7. DNA of the CDR3: TGTGCCAGCAGCCCAGGCGCGGGGGTCAATGAGCAGTTCTTC. The encoded protein is CASSPGAGVNEQFF.

Note on this clone: At one end, the junction sequence differs from germline, possibly due to a read error. The chain links TRBV5-4 to TRBJ2-6; possible D gene TRBD1, 6 bases. Germline values: CDR1 SGHNT, CDR2 YYREEE (reference sequence). CDR3 size: 18 residues. The CDR3 reads CASSSWVGQTSGANGLTF. The CDR3 DNA follows: TGTGCCAGCAGTTCTTGGGTGGGACAAACCTCTGGGGCCAACGGCCTGACTTTC.

This chain's CDR3 is CASSPEPSGYNEQFF. The CDR3 DNA reads as TGCGCCAGCAGCCCCGAGCCTAGCGGGTACAATGAGCAGTTCTTC. The chain has TRBV5-1 and TRBJ2-1, with TRBD2 identical over 8 bases. V was pared by 4 bases and J by 4 bases, with 7 bases of the junction left unmatched. Per the germline V gene, CDR1 is SGHRS and CDR2 is YFSETQ. This CDR3 is built from 15 residues.

V gene TRBV5-1 combines with J gene TRBJ2-3; TRBD1 matches at 8 bases. Germline CDR1 and CDR2: SGHRS and YFSETQ. J was trimmed by 4 bases and V by 4 bases; bases with no gene match: 5. This CDR3 comprises 14 residues. The CDR3 nucleotides read TGCGCCAGCAGCACAAGACAGGGGTCAGATACGCAGTATTTT. Residues: CASSTRQGSDTQYF.

The chain combines TRBV10-3 with TRBJ2-7; maybe TRBD2 (6 bases). Between the trimmed V and J ends, which lost 0 bases and 0 bases, there was a span of 24 bases. Germline V lookup: CDR1 ENHRY, CDR2 SYGVKD. The CDR3 has 20 amino acids. CDR3 loop: CAISESKGSWRDSLSYEQYF. The CDR3 nucleotides read TGTGCCATCAGTGAGTCTAAGGGTAGTTGGCGGGACTCCCTCTCCTACGAGCAGTACTTC.

The V gene is TRBV11-2, the J gene TRBJ2-7, with 10 bases matching TRBD1. Trimming took 5 bases from V and 5 from J; bases not matched to a gene: 6. This CDR3 has 14 amino acids. The germline V gene has CDR1 SGHAT and CDR2 FQNNGV. In DNA form, the CDR3 reads TGTGCCAGCAGCCCTCGGGACAGGGGAAACGAGCAGTACTTC. As protein: CASSPRDRGNEQYF.

The genes are TRBV20-1 and TRBJ2-7; D remains unclear. Germline CDR1 and CDR2: DFQATT and SNEGSKA (reference sequence). V was shortened by 3 bases and J by 2 bases, with 5 bases between the two germline ends. The CDR3 has 11 amino acids. The CDR3 sequence is CSARLTYEQYF. In DNA, the CDR3 is TGCAGTGCTAGGCTAACCTACGAGCAGTACTTC.

This chain connects TRBV7-2 to TRBJ2-7, with D perhaps matching TRBD2 (6 bases). There are 13 residues in the CDR3. CDR1 is SGHTA, CDR2 FQGNSA, per germline. V shed 3 bases and J shed 5 bases, with 11 bases lying between them. CDR3 protein: CASSFPEGHEQYF. The CDR3 DNA reads TGTGCCAGCAGCTTCCCGGAGGGCCACGAGCAGTACTTC.

V gene TRBV7-3 combines with J gene TRBJ1-2; TRBD1 matches at 7 bases. J gave up 7 bases and V 5 bases, and 13 bases lay outside the gene matches. The CDR3 is 15 residues long. Germline assignment: CDR1 SGHTA and CDR2 FQGTGA. CDR3 amino acids: CASSPGQALRGGYTF. The CDR3 bases are TGTGCCAGCAGCCCTGGACAGGCTCTAAGGGGTGGCTACACCTTC.

The CDR3, as DNA: TGCGCCAGCAGCTTTAGCGGGGCGGGGTACAATGAGCAGTTCTTC. This codes for CASSFSGAGYNEQFF. This chain links TRBV5-1 with TRBJ2-1, with 8 positions matching TRBD2. Germline CDR1 SGHRS, CDR2 YFSETQ. This CDR3 has 15 residues. J gave up 4 bases and V 2 bases, and 5 bases lay outside the gene matches.

With regard to this clone: The germline gene is not matched at one end of the junction; a read error may be the cause. This sequence joins TRBV5-1 and TRBJ2-6, with 9 positions matching TRBD1. The CDR3 contains 18 residues. CDR1 is SGHRS and CDR2 is YFSETQ in the germline V gene. CDR3 in amino acids: CASSLEGTGSSGANGLTF. The DNA of the CDR3 is TGCGCCAGCAGCTTGGAGGGGACAGGGAGCTCTGGGGCCAACGGCCTGACTTTC.

The rearrangement uses TRBV10-3 and TRBJ2-1; 7 bases are shared with TRBD2. In germline, CDR1 is ENHRY, CDR2 SYGVKD. The V gene end was trimmed by 4 bases and the J gene end by 5 bases; junction bases not matched to a gene: 8. This CDR3 is 15 amino acids long. This chain's CDR3 is CAISVWRGMNNEQFF. CDR3 sequence (DNA): TGTGCCATCAGTGTTTGGCGGGGGATGAACAATGAGCAGTTCTTC.

J is TRBJ1-5 and V is TRBV5-6, with 7 bases aligning to TRBD1. Germline V lookup: CDR1 SGHDT, CDR2 YYEEEE. With V trimmed by 1 base and J by 2 bases, 15 bases remained unmatched. This CDR3 comprises 19 residues. This CDR3 is CASSLHPSRGSVGNQPQHF. The CDR3 DNA reads as TGTGCCAGCAGCTTGCATCCATCCAGGGGGAGTGTGGGCAATCAGCCCCAGCATTTT. Variable domain in full (rest from reference TRBV5-6 and TRBJ1-5): DAGVTQSPTHLIKTRGQQVTLRCSPKSGHDTVSWYQQALGQGPQFIFQYYEEEERQRGNFPDRFSGHQFPNYSSELNVNALLLGDSALYLCASSLHPSRGSVGNQPQHFGDGTRLSIL.

This clone was seen a handful of times. The chain employs TRBV27 and TRBJ2-7; a possible D gene is TRBD2 (7 bases). Germline CDR1 is MNHEY and CDR2 is SMNVEV (reference sequence). Trimming shortened V by 6 bases and J by 1 base, and 19 bases separated the two germline ends. CDR3 size: 16 residues. In DNA, the CDR3 is TGTGCCAGCAGCTGGGGGGGGCCCCAAGCATCCTACGAGCAGTACTTC. It is translated as CASSWGGPQASYEQYF.

This sequence joins TRBV29-1 and TRBJ1-1; D gene ambiguous. V lost 5 bases to trimming and J lost 1 base, with 5 bases between them. The V gene's germline CDR1 is SQVTM and CDR2 ANQGSEA. The CDR3 extends over 11 amino acids. DNA of the CDR3: TGCAGCGTTAGCGAGAACACTGAAGCTTTCTTT. It yields the protein CSVSENTEAFF.

This clone appeared a few times. The chain is built from TRBV6-5 and TRBJ2-3, with 10 bases fitting TRBD2. The CDR3 contains 14 residues. The trim removed 2 bases at V and 4 bases at J, leaving 0 bases unmatched. Germline-derived CDR1 and CDR2 are MNHEY and SVGAGI. This CDR3 reads CASSYGTSADTQYF. In DNA, the CDR3 is TGTGCCAGCAGTTACGGGACTAGCGCAGATACGCAGTATTTT.

The V call is TRBV21-1, the J call TRBJ1-5. TRBV21-1 is labeled a pseudogene. The CDR3 runs 13 residues. The CDR3 here is CARGVRKFQPQHF. CDR3 nucleotides: TGTGCCAGAGGAGTAAGGAAGTTTCAGCCCCAGCATTTT.

The chain recombines TRBV30 with TRBJ2-7; D call uncertain. V was trimmed by 0 bases and J by 1 base, leaving 13 bases between them. Germline V gene data show CDR1 as GTSNPN and CDR2 as SVGIG (reference sequence). This CDR3 has 15 amino acids. The CDR3 region is CAWSVRQALSYEQYF. CDR3 bases: TGTGCCTGGAGTGTACGTCAGGCGCTGTCCTACGAGCAGTACTTC.

This chain links TRBV7-2 with TRBJ2-5; tentatively, D is TRBD2 (5 bases). The CDR3 runs to 14 residues. Trimming removed 5 bases at V and 2 bases at J, with 12 bases between. Germline V gene sequence: CDR1 SGHTA, CDR2 FQGNSA. The CDR3 DNA follows: TGTGCCAGCAGCCAACAGACGGGGCAAGAGACCCAGTACTTC. It encodes CASSQQTGQETQYF.

The chain is built from TRBV21-1 and TRBJ1-1. TRBV21-1 counts as a pseudogene. The CDR3 loop spans 14 amino acids. The CDR3 spells CASSKGVRDTEAFF. The CDR3 bases are TGTGCCAGCAGCAAAGGGGTTCGGGACACTGAAGCTTTCTTT.

The CDR3 DNA reads TGCGCCAGCAGCCAAGAGGGACTAGCGGGAGGTGAGCAGTTCTTC. Translation: CASSQEGLAGGEQFF. V gene TRBV4-1 combines with J gene TRBJ2-1; 15 bases map to TRBD2. CDR3 length: 15 amino acids. The germline V gene encodes CDR1 MGHRA and CDR2 YSYEKL. V was pared by 0 bases and J by 9 bases, with 0 bases of the junction left unmatched.

This clone appeared once. V is TRBV5-1 and J is TRBJ2-3; D is perhaps TRBD2 (5 bases). Germline CDR1 reads SGHRS; CDR2 reads YFSETQ. The CDR3 contains 15 residues. Deletions cut 0 bases from V and 1 base from J, with 9 bases between. The CDR3 spells CASSLVSVRTDTQYF. The CDR3 nucleotides are TGCGCCAGCAGCTTGGTTAGCGTCCGCACAGATACGCAGTATTTT.

V gene TRBV4-3 combines with J gene TRBJ2-7, with TRBD1 as a possible D gene (6 bases). The germline V and J ends were trimmed by 1 base and 2 bases, with 9 bases remaining between them. Germline CDR1 is LGHNA and CDR2 is YSLEER. This CDR3 comprises 14 residues. The DNA of the CDR3 is TGCGCCAGCAGCCAAGTGCAGGGGACCTACGAGCAGTACTTC. This gives the protein CASSQVQGTYEQYF.

The rearrangement joins TRBV2 to TRBJ1-5, with 10 bases aligning to TRBD1. The CDR3 is made up of 15 amino acids. The junction had 3 bases not matched to a gene; V was cut back by 6 bases and J by 1 base. CDR1 and CDR2 (germline): SNHLY, FYNNEI. This CDR3 is CASRGTGVSNQPQHF. CDR3 DNA sequence: TGTGCCAGCAGGGGGACAGGGGTAAGCAATCAGCCCCAGCATTTT.

This clone appeared a single time. A junction boundary mismatches the germline segment, possibly from a read error. The rearrangement joins TRBV9 to TRBJ2-4, with D perhaps matching TRBD2 (6 bases). CDR3 length: 15 amino acids. Germline V gene sequence: CDR1 SGDLS, CDR2 YYNGEE. This chain's CDR3 is CASSVAGEDKNSQYF. The DNA for the CDR3 is TGTGCCAGCAGCGTAGCGGGAGAGGACAAAAACAGTCAGTACTTC.

The chain combines TRBV4-3 with TRBJ2-1; the D is unclear. The V and J ends lost 2 bases and 0 bases respectively, with 2 bases between them. This CDR3 spans 13 amino acids. Germline CDR1 and CDR2: LGHNA and YSLEER. CDR3 sequence reads: CASSQLSYNEQFF. The DNA for the CDR3 is TGCGCCAGCAGCCAACTCTCCTACAATGAGCAGTTCTTC.